This record concerns one T cell receptor beta chain sequence. This sample was taken from a study of blood T cells in healthy people across ages. Combining a sample-barcoded 5' primer with a J-beta primer mix, a second PCR ran for about 6 to 11 cycles. TCRdb fed the 5' RACE reads into MiXCR, producing one record per CDR3 protein. The sample carries some 930,000 distinct CDR3 sequences, 29% recorded once. V lost 4 bases, J lost 5 bases, and 5 bases stayed unmatched. The CDR3 covers 14 residues. Germline values: CDR1 SQVTM, CDR2 ANQGSEA. These records were also assigned to another study, of T cells of mothers and their children.

This TCR derives from a woman aged 40 to 50 in good health. The sequencing input was blood. The genes are TRBV29-1 and TRBJ2-3; TRBD1 agrees at 11 bases. Here the CDR3 DNA reads TGCAGCGTTGGACTGGGACAGGGGGGAGATACGCAGTATTTT. This gives the protein CSVGLGQGGDTQYF.